The rows below give T cell receptor beta chains drawn from one sample of a study of T cell responses to AZD1222 COVID-19 vaccine. TCRdb's copy holds only in-frame clones and misses some; the assay was immunoSEQ multiplex PCR. The sample lists 150,000 to 200,000 clones; more than 85% were seen once. The sample was peripheral blood, taken on day 0 of AZD1222 vaccination. The receptors were gathered from an adult in good health. The CDR3 runs from the conserved cysteine through the conserved F or W. Fields, in order: D gene, clone size, J gene, V gene, CDR3 protein, CDR3 DNA. D genes are given only for firm matches. A clone size is listed for some rows: how often the clone was seen (once, few, many), or a class if it is expanded.

d_gene: -; abundance: -; j_gene: TRBJ2-3; v_gene: TRBV6-5; CDR3aa: CASTLGDSTDTQYF; CDR3nt: TGTGCCAGCACTCTGGGGGATAGCACAGATACGCAGTATTTT
d_gene: -; abundance: -; j_gene: TRBJ1-3; v_gene: TRBV3-1/TRBV3-2; CDR3aa: CASSQEGSPNGNTIYF; CDR3nt: TGTGCCAGCAGCCAAGAAGGCTCTCCCAACGGGAACACCATATATTTT
d_gene: TRBD2; abundance: -; j_gene: TRBJ2-1; v_gene: TRBV18; CDR3aa: CASSPLWRGEGYNEQFF; CDR3nt: TGTGCCAGCTCCCCGCTCTGGCGGGGGGAGGGCTACAATGAGCAGTTCTTC
d_gene: TRBD1; abundance: -; j_gene: TRBJ2-2; v_gene: TRBV7-6; CDR3aa: CASSSIQGAGELFF; CDR3nt: TGTGCCAGCAGCTCGATACAGGGGGCCGGGGAGCTGTTTTTT
d_gene: -; abundance: once; j_gene: TRBJ2-5; v_gene: TRBV10-3; CDR3aa: CAISGRVQETQYF; CDR3nt: TGTGCCATCTCTGGGCGCGTACAAGAGACCCAGTACTTC
d_gene: TRBD1; abundance: -; j_gene: TRBJ1-6; v_gene: TRBV4-2; CDR3aa: CASSPQGIRSDSPLHF; CDR3nt: TGTGCCAGCAGCCCACAGGGGATTCGTTCGGATTCACCCCTCCACTTT
d_gene: -; abundance: -; j_gene: TRBJ2-7; v_gene: TRBV5-1; CDR3aa: CASSLTRTANYEQYF; CDR3nt: TGCGCCAGCAGCCTGACCAGGACGGCTAACTACGAGCAGTACTTC
d_gene: -; abundance: -; j_gene: TRBJ1-2; v_gene: TRBV6-5; CDR3aa: CASSIDSGHGYTF; CDR3nt: TGTGCCAGCAGCATCGACTCCGGGCATGGCTACACCTTC
d_gene: TRBD1; abundance: once; j_gene: TRBJ1-4; v_gene: TRBV6-5; CDR3aa: CASSRTGAGGEKLFF; CDR3nt: TGTGCCAGCAGTCGAACAGGGGCCGGGGGTGAAAAACTGTTTTTT
d_gene: TRBD2; abundance: -; j_gene: TRBJ2-1; v_gene: TRBV6-2/TRBV6-3; CDR3aa: CASRPSGRAGLEQFF; CDR3nt: TGTGCCAGCAGGCCTAGCGGGAGGGCAGGCCTTGAGCAGTTCTTC
d_gene: -; abundance: -; j_gene: TRBJ1-5; v_gene: TRBV4-1; CDR3aa: CASSQGGSNQPQHF; CDR3nt: TGCGCCAGCAGCCAGGGGGGTAGCAATCAGCCCCAGCATTTT
d_gene: TRBD1; abundance: -; j_gene: TRBJ2-7; v_gene: TRBV2; CDR3aa: CASSGQGEFPYEQYF; CDR3nt: TGTGCCAGCAGTGGACAGGGGGAGTTTCCCTACGAGCAGTACTTC